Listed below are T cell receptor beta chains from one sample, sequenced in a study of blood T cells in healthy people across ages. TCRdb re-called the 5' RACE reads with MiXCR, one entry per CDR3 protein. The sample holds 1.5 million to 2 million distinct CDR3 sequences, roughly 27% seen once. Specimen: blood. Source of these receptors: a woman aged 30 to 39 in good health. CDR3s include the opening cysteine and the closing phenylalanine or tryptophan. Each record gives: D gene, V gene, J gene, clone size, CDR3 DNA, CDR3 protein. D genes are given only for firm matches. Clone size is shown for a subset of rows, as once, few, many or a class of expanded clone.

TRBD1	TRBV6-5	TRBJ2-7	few	TGTGCCAGCAAGTTGACCGGGACAGGGGCCTACGAGCAGTACTTC	CASKLTGTGAYEQYF
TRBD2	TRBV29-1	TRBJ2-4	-	TGCAGCGTTGAATGGGGTCTAGCGGGGTTAATAGCCAAAAACATTCAGTACTTC	CSVEWGLAGLIAKNIQYF
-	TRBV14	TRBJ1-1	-	TGTGCCAGCAGCCAAGGAGAAGGTGAAGCTTTCTTT	CASSQGEGEAFF
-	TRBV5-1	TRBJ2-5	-	TGCGCCAGCAGCCCCACGATAATTTCGGGTCAGACCCAGTACTTC	CASSPTIISGQTQYF
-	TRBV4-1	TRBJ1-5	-	TGCGCCAGCAGCCACCGGGACGGGTATAAACCCCAGCATTTT	CASSHRDGYKPQHF
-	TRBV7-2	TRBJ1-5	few	TGTGCCAGCAGCAATGAGGGGAATCAGCCCCAGCATTTT	CASSNEGNQPQHF
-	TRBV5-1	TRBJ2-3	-	TGCGCCAGCAGCAAACGACAGAGCGGGACAGATACGCAGTATTTT	CASSKRQSGTDTQYF
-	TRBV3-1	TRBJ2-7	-	TGTGCCAGCAGCCAGAGCATAGAGCAGTACTTC	CASSQSIEQYF
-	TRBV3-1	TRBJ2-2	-	TGTGCCAGCAGCCTACAGGACCGCACCGGGGAGCTGTTTTTT	CASSLQDRTGELFF
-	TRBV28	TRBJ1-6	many	TGTGCCAGCAGCCCCTGGGAACTGAACTCCAATTCACCCCTCCACTTT	CASSPWELNSNSPLHF
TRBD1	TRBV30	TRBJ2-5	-	TGTGCCTGGAGTCTCCAGGGGGTTGCACAAGAGACCCAGTACTTC	CAWSLQGVAQETQYF
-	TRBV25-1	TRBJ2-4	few	TGTGCCAGCAGCGACGTTGGGGAAAACATTCAGTACTTC	CASSDVGENIQYF
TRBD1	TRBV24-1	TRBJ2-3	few	TGTGCCACCAGTGATACAGGGGGGACAGATACGCAGTATTTT	CATSDTGGTDTQYF
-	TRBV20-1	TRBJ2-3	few	TGCAGTGCCCGTCAGACAGATACGCAGTATTTT	CSARQTDTQYF
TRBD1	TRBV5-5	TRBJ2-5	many	TGTGCCAGCAGCGCGATGGGACAGTACGGAGAGACCCAGTACTTC	CASSAMGQYGETQYF
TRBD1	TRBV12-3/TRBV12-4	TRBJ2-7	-	TGTGCCAGCAAACGCGGGACAGGGGGCTCCGAGCAGTACTTC	CASKRGTGGSEQYF
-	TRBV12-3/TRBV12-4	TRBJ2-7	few	TGTGCCAGCAGTTTTACGGGGCCCGACTACGAGCAGTACTTC	CASSFTGPDYEQYF
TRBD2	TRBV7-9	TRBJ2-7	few	TGTGCCAGCAGCATCGGGACTAGCAGCAAATATCCTACGAAGGGGTACTTC	CASSIGTSSKYPTKGYF
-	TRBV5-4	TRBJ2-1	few	TGTGCCAGCAGCTTAGGGACTCTCTCCTACAATGAGCAGTTCTTC	CASSLGTLSYNEQFF
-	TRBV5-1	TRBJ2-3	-	TGCGCCAGCAGCTTGATGGTCTGCACAGATACGCAGTATTTT	CASSLMVCTDTQYF
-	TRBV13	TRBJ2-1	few	TGTGCCAGCACTTTAAGAGCGGTCAGAGGTAATGAGCAGTTCTTC	CASTLRAVRGNEQFF
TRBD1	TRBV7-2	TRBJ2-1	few	TGTGCCAGCAGCGAGGGACAGGTTAGATTTAATGAGCAGTTCTTC	CASSEGQVRFNEQFF
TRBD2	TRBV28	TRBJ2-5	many	TGTGCCGCGGGGGAAGTGGAGACCCAGTACTTC	CAAGEVETQYF
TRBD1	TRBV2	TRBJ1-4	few	TGTGCCAGCAGTAGGGACAGTCGAGAAAAACTGTTTTTT	CASSRDSREKLFF
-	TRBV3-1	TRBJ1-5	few	TGTGCCAGCAGTTTCGGACGGGTCAATCAGCCCCAGCATTTT	CASSFGRVNQPQHF
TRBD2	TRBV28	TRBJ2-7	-	TGTGCCAGCAGTTTTTCAAGCGGGGGTGGTTACGAGCAGTACTTC	CASSFSSGGGYEQYF
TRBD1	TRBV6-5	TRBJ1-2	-	TGTGCCAGCAGTTACATGGGCAGGGGGCCGAGTGGCTACACCTTC	CASSYMGRGPSGYTF